The clone carrying this TCR beta chain was detected a few times. This record comes from a study of blood T cells in healthy people across ages. Primed by a sample-barcoded 5' primer and a J-beta primer mix, a second PCR proceeded for about 7 to 11 cycles. Each single sample gave us at least 3 million CDR3-containing paired-end reads. One entry per CDR3 protein results from TCRdb running MiXCR on the 5' RACE reads. The sample shows around 990,000 distinct CDR3 sequences, 20% to 25% of them seen only once. The CDR3 is 16 amino acids. Losses at the gene ends were 2 bases for V and 1 base for J; bases not matched to a gene: 7. Per the germline V gene, CDR1 is SNHLY and CDR2 is FYNNEI. Total RNA, at least 6 micrograms per sample, came from PBMCs. A further study also used this sample, focusing on T cells of mothers and their children. That source reports: Slightly higher but non-significant overlap marked related mother-child pairs versus unrelated pairs.

Sequencing was performed on blood. The chain couples TRBV2 to TRBJ2-5; 7 bases match TRBD1. The clonotype originates from a girl aged 2-9 years in good health. CDR3 DNA: TGTGCCAGCAGTGAAATCAGACAGGGCTCCCAAGAGACCCAGTACTTC. It codes for CASSEIRQGSQETQYF.